This T cell receptor beta chain derives from a study of identical twins (dated by TCRdb to 2016 to 2017). Context from the whole study: To test whether fetal clonotypes persist, the study used deep sequencing on TCR alpha and beta repertoires from monozygotic twins, unrelated adults of various ages, and cord blood. Replicate twin experiments were performed at different times using different library preparation protocols to rule out contamination.

Worth noting for this clonotype: The antigen it recognizes is unknown. No much larger clone is present one base from it, and per-base qualities are unavailable.

The study at large found these results: A weaker excess of twin sharing was found in beta out-of-frame sequences because the signal-to-noise ratio was lowered by fewer shared sequences. Compared with coincidental sharing between unrelated individuals, out-of-frame TCR alpha sequences shared between twins showed an excess of sequences with low generation probability. In monozygotic twins, recombination models systematically underestimated out-of-frame TCR alpha sharing, but the models matched the sharing seen between unrelated individuals. Conclusions relied on cross-sectional statistical analysis, since the same donors could not be followed over many years. Abundant cord blood beta clonotypes had fewer insertions, young adult naive repertoires showed a similar but weaker trend, and memory repertoires showed no such trend. Zero-insertion analyses could be partly confounded by invariant T cells such as MAIT and iNKT, although diverse VJ usage argued against such confounding for most clonotypes.

The library was made by 5' RACE. The sequencing machine was an Illumina HiSeq 2000. A universal primer binding site was added through template switching, and the final cDNA carried a unique molecular identifier so that TCR cDNA molecules could be counted accurately. Specific primers in the conserved constant-segment region were used to synthesize first-strand cDNA for the TCR alpha and beta chains. To control for contamination, every cDNA library was double barcoded, receiving both a SMART-Mk sample barcode and Illumina barcodes. TruSeq adapter sequences along with Illumina sample barcodes were introduced in two successive PCR steps. TCR alpha and beta cDNA libraries were sequenced on the Illumina HiSeq platform with custom primers. In the authors' own workflow: MiGEC was used to process raw reads and extract unique molecular identifiers, and MiXCR was used to find CDR3 positions. Recombination models were inferred per individual with the repgenHMM and IGoR tools using an EM algorithm. The analysis of shared clonotypes was done with the tcR package in R, with sharing normalized by the product of cloneset sizes. Out-of-frame nonproductive sequences were analyzed to study raw recombination free of thymic and clonal selection effects. Starting from the raw public reads, TCRdb applied fastp trimming at Q25, assembled clones with MiXCR and retained in-frame beta chains. Merged by CDR3 protein, the rows form single entries marked with the most common genes and DNA. The V and J calls come from TCRdb's annotation, not from the publication. For this sample the table gives 1.5 million to 2 million distinct CDR3 sequences, of which about 32% were detected only once. Of the sample, about 0.3% is held by the ten largest clones.

From the germline V gene, CDR1 is MGHRA and CDR2 is YSYEKL. The junction shows trimming of 0 bases on V and 6 bases on J, and the gene matches do not reach 16 bases of it. The CDR3 spans 19 residues, from the cysteine through the phenylalanine. Only CDR3 DNA remains: 57 bases, in frame from the first base. Only healthy Caucasian donors were included. This receptor was taken from a newborn girl in good health. Material: cord blood. The rearrangement combines TRBV4-1 with TRBJ2-1, and TRBD1 aligns with 8 junction nucleotides. The CDR3 corresponds to CASSQEQGGGTGNFNEQFF. The nucleotide sequence reads TGCGCCAGCAGCCAAGAGCAGGGCGGAGGGACAGGCAACTTCAATGAGCAGTTCTTC.